Listed below are T cell receptor beta chains from one sample, sequenced in a study of CD8+ T cells in alopecia areata. Generated by immunoSEQ multiplex PCR, the TCRdb table keeps only in-frame clones and is missing some. The sample shows under 300,000 clones, over 45% of them seen only once. Specimen: CD4+ T cells sorted from blood, collected around week 52, from a patient treated with tofacitinib. Receptor source: a human donor with alopecia areata. Both conserved end residues are part of each CDR3. Fields, in order: V gene, J gene, clone size, D gene, CDR3 protein, CDR3 DNA. D genes are given only for firm matches. The size entry is marked missing in some rows and otherwise reads once, few, many or a size class.

>TRBV30|TRBJ2-7|NA|TRBD1
CAWKTGVYEQYF
TGTGCCTGGAAGACAGGGGTATACGAGCAGTACTTC
>TRBV30|TRBJ1-5|NA|NA
CAWRSGGDQPQHF
TGTGCCTGGAGGTCGGGGGGGGATCAGCCCCAGCATTTT
>TRBV11-2|TRBJ1-2|NA|NA
CASSFSPGDYGYTF
TGTGCCAGCAGCTTTTCCCCAGGGGACTATGGCTACACCTTC
>TRBV6-5|TRBJ1-6|NA|TRBD1
CASGVRGSPLHF
TGTGCCAGCGGTGTCAGGGGGTCACCCCTCCACTTT
>TRBV5-1|TRBJ2-5|NA|NA
CASSLLGREETQYF
TGCGCCAGCAGCTTGCTGGGCAGGGAAGAGACCCAGTACTTC
>TRBV4-3|TRBJ2-7|NA|NA
CASSQDRTEAYEQYF
TGCGCCAGCAGCCAAGACAGAACAGAGGCCTACGAGCAGTACTTC
>TRBV6-1|TRBJ1-5|NA|NA
CASSEYRYNNQPQHF
TGTGCCAGCAGTGAATACAGGTATAACAATCAGCCCCAGCATTTT
>TRBV29-1|TRBJ2-1|few|TRBD2
CSVSPGTSGGRDNEQFF
TGCAGCGTTTCCCCCGGGACTAGCGGGGGCAGAGACAATGAGCAGTTCTTC
>TRBV4-1|TRBJ1-2|NA|TRBD1
CASSQATGDYYTF
TGCGCCAGCAGCCAGGCTACAGGGGACTACTACACCTTC
>TRBV5-4|TRBJ2-6|NA|NA
CASSSYRQSGANVLTF
TGTGCCAGCAGCTCTTACAGGCAATCTGGGGCCAACGTCCTGACTTTC
>TRBV5-1|TRBJ2-5|NA|TRBD2
CASSLVRAGIQETQYF
TGCGCCAGCAGCTTGGTTCGAGCGGGGATACAAGAGACCCAGTACTTC